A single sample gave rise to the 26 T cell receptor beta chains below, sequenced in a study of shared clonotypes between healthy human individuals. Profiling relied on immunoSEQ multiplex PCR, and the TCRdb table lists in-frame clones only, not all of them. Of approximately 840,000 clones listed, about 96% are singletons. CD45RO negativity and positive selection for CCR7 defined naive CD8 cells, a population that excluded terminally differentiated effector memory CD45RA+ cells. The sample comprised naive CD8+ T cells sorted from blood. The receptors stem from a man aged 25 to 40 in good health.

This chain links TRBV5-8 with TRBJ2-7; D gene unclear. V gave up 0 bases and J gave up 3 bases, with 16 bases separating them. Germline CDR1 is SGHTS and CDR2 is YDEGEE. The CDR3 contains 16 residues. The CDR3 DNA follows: TGTGCCAGCAGCTTGGCACACTCGTCGGCAATCTACGAGCAGTACTTC. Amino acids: CASSLAHSSAIYEQYF.

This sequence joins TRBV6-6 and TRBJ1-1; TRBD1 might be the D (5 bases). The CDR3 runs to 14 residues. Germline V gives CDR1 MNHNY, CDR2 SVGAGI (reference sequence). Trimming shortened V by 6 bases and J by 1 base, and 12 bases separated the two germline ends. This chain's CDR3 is CASSETAKNTEAFF. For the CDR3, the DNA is TGTGCCAGCAGCGAGACAGCCAAGAACACTGAAGCTTTCTTT.

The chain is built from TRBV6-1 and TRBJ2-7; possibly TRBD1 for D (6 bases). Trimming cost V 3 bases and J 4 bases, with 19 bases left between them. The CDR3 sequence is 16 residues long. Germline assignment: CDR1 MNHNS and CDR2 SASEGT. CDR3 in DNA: TGTGCCAGCAGTGAGAGGGGGAAAACGACCTTTTACGAGCAGTACTTC. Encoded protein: CASSERGKTTFYEQYF.

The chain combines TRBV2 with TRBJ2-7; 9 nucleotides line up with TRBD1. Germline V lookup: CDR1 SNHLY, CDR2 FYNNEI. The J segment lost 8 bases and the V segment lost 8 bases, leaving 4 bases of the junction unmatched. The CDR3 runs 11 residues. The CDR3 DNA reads TGTGCCAGCCTTGGACAGGGGCAGCAGTACTTC. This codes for CASLGQGQQYF.

The CDR3 coding sequence is TGCAGCGTTGACCAGGACAGCACAGATACGCAGTATTTT. This gives the protein CSVDQDSTDTQYF. The chain couples TRBV29-1 to TRBJ2-3; D is unresolved. Between the trimmed V and J ends, which lost 3 bases and 0 bases, there was a span of 7 bases. The CDR3 is 13 residues long. CDR1 is SQVTM, CDR2 ANQGSEA, per germline.

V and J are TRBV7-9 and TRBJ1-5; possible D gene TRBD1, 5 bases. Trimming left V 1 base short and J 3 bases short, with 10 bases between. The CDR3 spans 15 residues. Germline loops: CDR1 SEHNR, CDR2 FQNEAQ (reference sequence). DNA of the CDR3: TGTGCCAGCAGCTTAGATGGGGCCCCCAATCAGCCCCAGCATTTT. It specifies CASSLDGAPNQPQHF.

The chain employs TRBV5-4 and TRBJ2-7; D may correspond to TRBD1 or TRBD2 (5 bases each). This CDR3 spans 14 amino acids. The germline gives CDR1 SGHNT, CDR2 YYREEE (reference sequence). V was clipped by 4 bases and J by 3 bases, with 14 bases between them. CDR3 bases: TGTGCCAGCAGCCCGCAGGGAGATCTCTACGAGCAGTACTTC. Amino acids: CASSPQGDLYEQYF.

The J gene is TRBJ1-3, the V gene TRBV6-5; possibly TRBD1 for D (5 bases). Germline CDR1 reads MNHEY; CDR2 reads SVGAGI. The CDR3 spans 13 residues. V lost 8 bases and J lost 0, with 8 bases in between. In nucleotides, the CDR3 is TGTGCCAGCTCAGGGAGCTCTGGAAACACCATATATTTT. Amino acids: CASSGSSGNTIYF.

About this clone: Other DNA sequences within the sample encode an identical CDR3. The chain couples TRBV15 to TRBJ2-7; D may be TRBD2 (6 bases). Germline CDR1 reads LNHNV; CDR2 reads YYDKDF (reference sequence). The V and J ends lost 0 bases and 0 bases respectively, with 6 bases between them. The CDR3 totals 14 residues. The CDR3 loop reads CATSRDGSSYEQYF. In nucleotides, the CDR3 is TGTGCCACCAGCAGAGACGGGAGCTCCTACGAGCAGTACTTC.

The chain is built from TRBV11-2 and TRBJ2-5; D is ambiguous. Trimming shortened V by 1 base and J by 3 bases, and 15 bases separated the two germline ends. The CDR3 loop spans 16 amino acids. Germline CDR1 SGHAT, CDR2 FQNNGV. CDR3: CASSLGVTSWEETQYF. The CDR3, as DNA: TGTGCCAGCAGCTTAGGGGTGACTTCTTGGGAAGAGACCCAGTACTTC.

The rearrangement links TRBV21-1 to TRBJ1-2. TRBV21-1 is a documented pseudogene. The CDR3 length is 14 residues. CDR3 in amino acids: CASSKAAYFYGYTF. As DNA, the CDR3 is TGTGCCAGCAGCAAAGCCGCGTACTTCTATGGCTACACCTTC.

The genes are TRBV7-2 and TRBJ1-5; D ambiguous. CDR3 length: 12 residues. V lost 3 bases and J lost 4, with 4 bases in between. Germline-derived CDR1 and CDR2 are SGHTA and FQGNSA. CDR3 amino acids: CASSFANQPQHF. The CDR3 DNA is TGTGCCAGCAGCTTCGCAAATCAGCCCCAGCATTTT.

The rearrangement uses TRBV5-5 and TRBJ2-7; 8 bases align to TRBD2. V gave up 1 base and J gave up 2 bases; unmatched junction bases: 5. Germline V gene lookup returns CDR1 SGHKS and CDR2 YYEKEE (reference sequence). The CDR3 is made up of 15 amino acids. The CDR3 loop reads CASSLFTSGAYEQYF. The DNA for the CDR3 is TGTGCCAGCAGCTTGTTCACTAGCGGAGCCTACGAGCAGTACTTC.

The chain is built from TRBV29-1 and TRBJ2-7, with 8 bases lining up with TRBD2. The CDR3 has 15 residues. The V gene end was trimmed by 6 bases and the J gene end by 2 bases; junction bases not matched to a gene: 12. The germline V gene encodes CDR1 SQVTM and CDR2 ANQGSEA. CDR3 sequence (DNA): TGCAGCGTGGGACTTTTCGGGGGGGTCCCCTACGAGCAGTACTTC. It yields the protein CSVGLFGGVPYEQYF.

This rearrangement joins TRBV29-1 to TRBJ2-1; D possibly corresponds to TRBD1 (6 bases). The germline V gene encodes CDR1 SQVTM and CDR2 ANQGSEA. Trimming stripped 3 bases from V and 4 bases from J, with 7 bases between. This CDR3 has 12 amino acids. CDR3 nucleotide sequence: TGCAGCGTTGACAGGGGATACAATGAGCAGTTCTTC. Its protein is CSVDRGYNEQFF.

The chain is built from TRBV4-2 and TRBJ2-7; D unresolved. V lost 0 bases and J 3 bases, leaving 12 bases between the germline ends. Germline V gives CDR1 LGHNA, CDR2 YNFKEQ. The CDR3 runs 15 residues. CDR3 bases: TGTGCCAGCAGCCAAGAGAAGGTCCTGAACTACGAGCAGTACTTC. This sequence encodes CASSQEKVLNYEQYF.

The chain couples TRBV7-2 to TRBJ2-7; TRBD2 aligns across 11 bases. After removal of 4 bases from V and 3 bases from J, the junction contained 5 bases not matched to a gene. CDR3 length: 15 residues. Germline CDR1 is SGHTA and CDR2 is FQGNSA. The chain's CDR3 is CASSSLAGEGYEQYF. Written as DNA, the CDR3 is TGTGCCAGCAGCTCACTAGCGGGAGAGGGCTACGAGCAGTACTTC.

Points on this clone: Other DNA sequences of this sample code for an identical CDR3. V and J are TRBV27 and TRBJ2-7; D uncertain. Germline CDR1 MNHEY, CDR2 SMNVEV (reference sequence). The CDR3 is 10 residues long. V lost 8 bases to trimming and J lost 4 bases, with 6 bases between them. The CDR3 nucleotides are TGTGCCAGCGGAAAATACGAGCAGTACTTC. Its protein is CASGKYEQYF.

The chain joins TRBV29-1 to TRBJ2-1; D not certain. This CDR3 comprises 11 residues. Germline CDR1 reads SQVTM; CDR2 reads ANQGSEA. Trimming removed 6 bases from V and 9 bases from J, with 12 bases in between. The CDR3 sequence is CSVQRRGEQFF. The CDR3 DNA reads TGCAGCGTCCAAAGGCGAGGTGAGCAGTTCTTC.

In DNA, the CDR3 is TGCGCCAGCAGCCAAGCAACGGGAAGCGAGTTGGAGCAGTTCTTC. Protein sequence: CASSQATGSELEQFF. This rearrangement joins TRBV4-1 to TRBJ2-1, with a tentative D call TRBD2 (5 bases). Germline loops: CDR1 MGHRA, CDR2 YSYEKL. The length of the CDR3 is 15 residues. Trimming stripped 1 base from V and 10 bases from J, with 17 bases between.

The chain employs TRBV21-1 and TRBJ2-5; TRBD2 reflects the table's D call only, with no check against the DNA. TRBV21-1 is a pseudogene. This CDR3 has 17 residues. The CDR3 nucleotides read TGTGCCAGCAGCAAAAGAGGGCTAGCGGGGGACCGGGAGACCCAGTACTTC. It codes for CASSKRGLAGDRETQYF.

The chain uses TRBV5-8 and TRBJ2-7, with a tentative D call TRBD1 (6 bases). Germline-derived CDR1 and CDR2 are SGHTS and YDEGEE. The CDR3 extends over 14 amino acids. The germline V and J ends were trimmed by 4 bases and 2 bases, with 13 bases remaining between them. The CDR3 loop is CASSPQDRTYEQYF. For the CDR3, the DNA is TGTGCCAGCAGCCCTCAGGACAGAACCTACGAGCAGTACTTC.

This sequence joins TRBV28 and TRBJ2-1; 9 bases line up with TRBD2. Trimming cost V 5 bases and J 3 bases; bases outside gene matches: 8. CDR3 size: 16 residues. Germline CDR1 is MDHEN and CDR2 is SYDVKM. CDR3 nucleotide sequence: TGTGCCAGCAGTACCCTTGGCGGGAGGGACTACAATGAGCAGTTCTTC. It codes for CASSTLGGRDYNEQFF.

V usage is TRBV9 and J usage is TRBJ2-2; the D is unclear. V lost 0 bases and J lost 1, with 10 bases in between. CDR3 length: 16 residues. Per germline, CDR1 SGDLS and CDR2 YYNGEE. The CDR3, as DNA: TGTGCCAGCAGCGTAGGGGATGCGCTGAACACCGGGGAGCTGTTTTTT. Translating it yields CASSVGDALNTGELFF.

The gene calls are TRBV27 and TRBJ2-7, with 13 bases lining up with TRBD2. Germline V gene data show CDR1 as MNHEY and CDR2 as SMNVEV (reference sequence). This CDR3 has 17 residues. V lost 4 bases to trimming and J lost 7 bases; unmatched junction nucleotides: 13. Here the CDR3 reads CASSSGLAGASWGEQYF. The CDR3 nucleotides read TGTGCCAGCAGTTCAGGACTAGCGGGAGCCTCCTGGGGGGAGCAGTACTTC.

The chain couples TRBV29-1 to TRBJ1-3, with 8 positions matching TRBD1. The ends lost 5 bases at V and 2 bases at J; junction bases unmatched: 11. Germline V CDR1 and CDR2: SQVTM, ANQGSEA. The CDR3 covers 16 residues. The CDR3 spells CSVTLPGQGAGNTIYF. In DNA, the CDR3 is TGCAGCGTTACCCTACCCGGACAGGGCGCTGGAAACACCATATATTTT.